This TCR beta chain was captured by sequencing in a study of T-cell memory formation after mild COVID-19. Study-level background: Each donor largely had its own TCR clusters.

In TCRdb, the 5' RACE reads were re-called with MiXCR into one record per CDR3 protein. The table lists nearly 200,000 distinct CDR3 sequences, 15% to 20% of them singletons. Overall study findings and caveats: Among CD4+ contracting clones, most were CM and EM, and CD8+ ones EMRA. Contracting clones from day 15 to 85 showed balanced CD4/CD8; later expanders favored CD4+. For second-wave clones that peaked at day 37, SARS-CoV-2 specificity went unverified.

For this clonotype: The antigen remains unidentified.

V shed 7 bases and J shed 3 bases, with 13 bases lying between them. The CDR3 consists of 14 residues. The germline gives CDR1 ENHRY, CDR2 SYGVKD. The chain links TRBV10-3 to TRBJ1-5, with TRBD1 as a possible D gene (6 bases). The receptor comes from an adult woman who had mild COVID-19 (a few samples of this study predate the infection). Cell type and time point are not known. Sequencing was performed on PBMCs or a T cell subset sorted from them (not recorded which). The CDR3 DNA follows: TGTGCCATCAAATCGGGACAATTCAATCAGCCCCAGCATTTT. Protein sequence: CAIKSGQFNQPQHF.